The source of this T cell receptor beta chain is a study of OX40 agonist ivuxolimab in advanced cancers. About the research overall: Subjects had a mean age of approximately 60 years, with a range of about 23 to 79; just over 80% were male.

Findings of the study overall: Among the lowest levels of clonal expansion were found in partial responders at 0.1-3.0 mg/kg. It was not determined which antigens were specifically recognized by the peripheral T cells that had undergone clonal expansion.

Points on this clone: Its specificity is unknown.

Some clones are missing from TCRdb's copy, which holds only in-frame ones; the method was immunoSEQ multiplex PCR. This table has about 19,000 clones, about four fifths appearing once. The CDR3 has 14 amino acids. The germline CDR1 and CDR2 sequences are MNHNY and SVGAGI (reference sequence). Trimming took 6 bases from V and 2 from J, leaving 8 bases between them. The sequencing here drew on CD4+ or CD8+ T cells sorted from blood, taken in a trial of the OX40 agonist ivuxolimab. The chain employs TRBV6-6 and TRBJ2-6; no firm D call. The receptor was isolated from an adult with an advanced solid tumor such as melanoma, head and neck, liver or kidney cancer. The CDR3 sequence: CASSSGPGANVLTF. The CDR3, as DNA: TGTGCCAGCAGCTCGGGCCCTGGGGCCAACGTCCTGACTTTC.